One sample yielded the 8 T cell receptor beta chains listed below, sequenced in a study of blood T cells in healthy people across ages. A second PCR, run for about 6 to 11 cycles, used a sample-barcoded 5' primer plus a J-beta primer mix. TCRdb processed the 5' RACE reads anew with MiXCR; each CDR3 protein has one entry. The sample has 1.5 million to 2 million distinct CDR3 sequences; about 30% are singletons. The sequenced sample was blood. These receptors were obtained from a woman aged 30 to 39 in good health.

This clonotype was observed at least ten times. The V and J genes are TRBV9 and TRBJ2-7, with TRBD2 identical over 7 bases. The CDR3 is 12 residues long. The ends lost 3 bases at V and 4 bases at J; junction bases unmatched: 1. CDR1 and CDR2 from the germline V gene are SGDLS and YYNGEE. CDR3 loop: CASSGGGYEQYF. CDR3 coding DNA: TGTGCCAGCAGCGGGGGGGGATACGAGCAGTACTTC. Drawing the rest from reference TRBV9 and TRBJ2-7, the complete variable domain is DSGVTQTPKHLITATGQRVTLRCSPRSGDLSVYWYQQSLDQGLQFLIQYYNGEERAKGNILERFSAQQFPDLHSELNLSSLELGDSALYFCASSGGGYEQYFGPGTRLTVT.

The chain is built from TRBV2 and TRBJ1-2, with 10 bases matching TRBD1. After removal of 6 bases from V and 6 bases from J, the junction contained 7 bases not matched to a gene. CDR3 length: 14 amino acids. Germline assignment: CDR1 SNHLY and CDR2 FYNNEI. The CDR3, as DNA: TGTGCCAGCAGACAGTCCGGGACAGGGGATGGCTACACCTTC. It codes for CASRQSGTGDGYTF.

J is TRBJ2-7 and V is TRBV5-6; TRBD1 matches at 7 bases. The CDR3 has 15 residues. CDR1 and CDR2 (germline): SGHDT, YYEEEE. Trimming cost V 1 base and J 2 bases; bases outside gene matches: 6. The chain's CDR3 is CASSLRGDSPYEQYF. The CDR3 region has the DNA TGTGCCAGCAGCTTGCGTGGGGACAGCCCCTACGAGCAGTACTTC.

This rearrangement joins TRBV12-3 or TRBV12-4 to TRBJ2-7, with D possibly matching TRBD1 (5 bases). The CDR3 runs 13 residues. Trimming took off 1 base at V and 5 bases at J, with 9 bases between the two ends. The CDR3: CASSLGQYDEQYF. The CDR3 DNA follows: TGTGCCAGCAGTTTAGGACAGTACGACGAGCAGTACTTC.

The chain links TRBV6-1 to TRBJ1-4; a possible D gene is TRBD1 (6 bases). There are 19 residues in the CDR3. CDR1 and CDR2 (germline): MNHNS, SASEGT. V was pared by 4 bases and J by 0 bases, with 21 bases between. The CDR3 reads CASSGTSQGGFATNEKLFF. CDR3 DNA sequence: TGTGCCAGCAGTGGCACCTCACAGGGAGGGTTTGCAACTAATGAAAAACTGTTTTTT.

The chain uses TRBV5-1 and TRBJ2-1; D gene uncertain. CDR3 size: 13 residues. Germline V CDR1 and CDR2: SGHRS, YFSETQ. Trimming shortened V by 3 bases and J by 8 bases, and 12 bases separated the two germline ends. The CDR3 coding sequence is TGCGCCAGCAGCTCCATCCAGTCCGATGAGCAGTTCTTC. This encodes CASSSIQSDEQFF.

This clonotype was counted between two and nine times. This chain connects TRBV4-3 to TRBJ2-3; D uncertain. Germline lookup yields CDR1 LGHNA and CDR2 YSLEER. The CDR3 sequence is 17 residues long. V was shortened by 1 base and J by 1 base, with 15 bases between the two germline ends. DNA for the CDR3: TGCGCCAGCAGCCAAGCGCGAAGGCGAACACGCACAGATACGCAGTATTTT. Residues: CASSQARRRTRTDTQYF.

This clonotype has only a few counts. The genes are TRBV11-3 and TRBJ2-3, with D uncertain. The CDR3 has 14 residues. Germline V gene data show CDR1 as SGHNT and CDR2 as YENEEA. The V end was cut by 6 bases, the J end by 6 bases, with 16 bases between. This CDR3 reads CASSNPFRGDTQYF. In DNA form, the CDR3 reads TGTGCCAGCAGTAACCCGTTCCGCGGCGATACGCAGTATTTT. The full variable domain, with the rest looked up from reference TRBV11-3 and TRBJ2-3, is EAGVVQSPRYKIIEKKQPVAFWCNPISGHNTLYWYLQNLGQGPELLIRYENEEAVDDSQLPKDRFSAERLKGVDSTLKIQPAELGDSAVYLCASSNPFRGDTQYFGPGTRLTVL.